These 14 T cell receptor beta chains share one sample of origin, sequenced in a study of blood T cell repertoires in COVID-19. Only in-frame clones appear in the TCRdb table, and some are missing; sequencing was by immunoSEQ multiplex PCR. The data show 200,000 to 300,000 clones, around 86% seen once. Material: peripheral blood. The receptors shown here come from a woman older than 75 with COVID-19, enrolled during active disease.

For this clone: Other DNA variants within this sample encode the same CDR3. The genes are TRBV28 and TRBJ1-5; unclear D gene. The CDR3 sequence is 12 residues long. Trimming took 6 bases from V and 2 from J, leaving 5 bases between them. Germline V CDR1 and CDR2: MDHEN, SYDVKM. The CDR3 sequence is CASRGGNQPQHF. The CDR3 nucleotides read TGTGCCAGCAGGGGAGGCAATCAGCCCCAGCATTTT.

The J gene is TRBJ1-5, the V gene TRBV4-1; 9 nucleotides line up with TRBD1. Losses at the gene ends were 1 base for V and 6 bases for J; bases not matched to a gene: 7. Germline V lookup: CDR1 MGHRA, CDR2 YSYEKL. This CDR3 comprises 16 residues. CDR3 DNA: TGCGCCAGCAGCCAAGCGGCGGACAGGGGTCGTCAGCCCCAGCATTTT. The encoded protein is CASSQAADRGRQPQHF.

This clone was seen a single time. This chain joins TRBV28 and TRBJ1-5, with D unresolved. The CDR3 is 14 amino acids. CDR1 MDHEN and CDR2 SYDVKM come from the germline V gene. Trimming shortened V by 7 bases and J by 7 bases, and 17 bases separated the two germline ends. This CDR3 is CASMSLMVGQPQHF. CDR3 DNA: TGTGCCAGCATGTCGCTAATGGTGGGCCAGCCCCAGCATTTT.

The rearrangement joins TRBV4-1 to TRBJ1-4; no clear D gene. Germline V gene data show CDR1 as MGHRA and CDR2 as YSYEKL. The CDR3 runs to 12 residues. The ends were cut back, 3 bases at V and 6 bases at J, with 5 bases in the middle. DNA of the CDR3: TGCGCCAGCAGCCACCTATATGAAAAACTGTTTTTT. Protein product: CASSHLYEKLFF.

This clone was detected a few times. V and J are TRBV28 and TRBJ1-5; 7 bases are shared with TRBD1. J lost 6 bases, V lost 5 bases, and 1 base had no gene match. The CDR3 covers 12 residues. Germline V gives CDR1 MDHEN, CDR2 SYDVKM. CDR3 in DNA: TGTGCCAGCAGTGACAGGGTTCAGCCCCAGCATTTT. Residues: CASSDRVQPQHF.

For this clone: Other DNA variants within this sample encode the same CDR3. The chain employs TRBV7-9 and TRBJ1-3; D remains unclear. V lost 6 bases to trimming and J lost 0 bases, with 6 bases between them. This CDR3 is 13 amino acids long. The germline V gene encodes CDR1 SEHNR and CDR2 FQNEAQ (reference sequence). The CDR3: CASSLYSGNTIYF. In DNA form, the CDR3 reads TGTGCCAGCAGTCTCTACTCTGGAAACACCATATATTTT.

This clone has just one count. The J gene is TRBJ2-7, the V gene TRBV2; TRBD1 might be the D (5 bases). The CDR3 covers 17 residues. The V gene's germline CDR1 is SNHLY and CDR2 FYNNEI. V lost 2 bases, J lost 0 bases, and 17 bases lay in between. In DNA form, the CDR3 reads TGTGCCAGCAGTGAAATTCCAGGGTGGGGATTCTCCTACGAGCAGTACTTC. Amino acid sequence: CASSEIPGWGFSYEQYF.

In this sample, this clone turned up many times. V usage is TRBV5-1 and J usage is TRBJ2-2; weak D call: TRBD2 (5 bases). The V end lost 0 bases, the J end lost 4 bases, and 10 bases lay between the germline ends. This CDR3 region has 15 residues. Germline loops: CDR1 SGHRS, CDR2 YFSETQ. The CDR3 protein is CASSLGRTFTGELFF. CDR3 nucleotide sequence: TGCGCCAGCAGCTTGGGCCGGACTTTCACCGGGGAGCTGTTTTTT.

This sequence joins TRBV18 and TRBJ1-5; the D is unclear. The germline V and J ends were trimmed by 3 bases and 5 bases, with 11 bases remaining between them. Per germline, CDR1 KGHSH and CDR2 LQKENI. CDR3 length: 14 residues. CDR3 sequence reads: CASSPGSVDQPQHF. The CDR3 DNA reads as TGTGCCAGCTCACCTGGTTCAGTGGATCAGCCCCAGCATTTT.

In this sample, this clone turned up once. This rearrangement joins TRBV4-3 to TRBJ2-1; 9 nucleotides align to TRBD1. Germline assignment: CDR1 LGHNA and CDR2 YSLEER. This CDR3 has 13 residues. Unmatched junction bases numbered 10, after V lost 4 bases and J lost 15 bases. CDR3 bases: TGCGCCAGCAGCCTAGTCTTACGGGACAGGGTGTTCTTC. It specifies CASSLVLRDRVFF.

This chain uses TRBV18 with TRBJ1-2; TRBD1 matches 10 bases. After removal of 0 bases from V and 2 bases from J, the junction contained 3 bases not matched to a gene. Germline assignment: CDR1 KGHSH and CDR2 LQKENI. This CDR3 comprises 16 residues. The CDR3 spells CASSPPGTGANYGYTF. The CDR3 nucleotides are TGTGCCAGCTCACCACCCGGGACAGGGGCCAACTATGGCTACACCTTC.

The chain uses TRBV18 and TRBJ1-1; TRBD1 aligns across 7 bases. V was pared by 4 bases and J by 3 bases, with 5 bases of the junction left unmatched. The germline V gene encodes CDR1 KGHSH and CDR2 LQKENI. The length of the CDR3 is 14 residues. CDR3 protein: CASSLGQVYTEAFF. CDR3 sequence (DNA): TGTGCCAGCTCACTCGGACAGGTTTACACTGAAGCTTTCTTT.

V gene TRBV6-5 combines with J gene TRBJ2-6; TRBD2 aligns across 8 bases. Germline V gives CDR1 MNHEY, CDR2 SVGAGI. With 6 bases clipped from V and 2 bases from J, the junction kept 3 bases outside the gene matches. The CDR3 spans 15 residues. CDR3 sequence (DNA): TGTGCCAGCAGCTCGGGAGGGACTGGGGCCAACGTCCTGACTTTC. This encodes CASSSGGTGANVLTF.

This chain links TRBV2 with TRBJ1-1; D remains ambiguous. From germline, CDR1 is SNHLY and CDR2 FYNNEI. Trimming shortened V by 4 bases and J by 0 bases, and 6 bases separated the two germline ends. This CDR3 is built from 13 residues. For the CDR3, the DNA is TGTGCCAGCAGTGGATCTATGAACACTGAAGCTTTCTTT. The encoded protein is CASSGSMNTEAFF.